The 15 T cell receptor beta chains below come from one sample, sequenced in a study of T cells after yellow fever vaccination. TCRdb recomputed calls from the 5' RACE reads with MiXCR, one row per CDR3 protein. The data contain hundreds of thousands of distinct CDR3 sequences, roughly 13% of them singletons. The sequences come from PBMCs, collected on the day of the yellow fever booster vaccination. These TCRs come from a man aged 30-40 years who received the YFV17D yellow fever vaccine.

The sample holds a few counts of this clonotype. This chain links TRBV6-1 with TRBJ2-2; D is perhaps TRBD2 (6 bases). V shed 8 bases and J shed 3 bases, with 25 bases lying between them. CDR1 is MNHNS, CDR2 SASEGT, per germline. The CDR3 consists of 18 residues. The CDR3 DNA follows: TGTGCCAGCCATCCGTCGGTAGCCCTTCGGAGGGACACCGGGGAGCTGTTTTTT. This gives the protein CASHPSVALRRDTGELFF.

The CDR3: CASSFYSDTGELFF. DNA of the CDR3: TGTGCCAGCAGCTTCTATTCGGACACCGGGGAGCTGTTTTTT. This chain connects TRBV5-5 to TRBJ2-2; D remains ambiguous. The CDR3 has 14 residues. Germline V gene data show CDR1 as SGHKS and CDR2 as YYEKEE (reference sequence). The V end was cut by 2 bases, the J end by 3 bases, with 8 bases between.

This clonotype was recorded many times. The V gene is TRBV5-1, the J gene TRBJ2-7; 8 nucleotides match TRBD1. Germline CDR1 reads SGHRS; CDR2 reads YFSETQ. J gave up 4 bases and V 0 bases, and 6 bases lay outside the gene matches. The CDR3 extends over 15 amino acids. The CDR3: CASSLGAGGTYEQYF. The CDR3 region has the DNA TGCGCCAGCAGCTTGGGGGCAGGGGGCACGTACGAGCAGTACTTC. Together with reference TRBV5-1 and TRBJ2-7, the CDR3 gives the full variable domain: KAGVTQTPRYLIKTRGQQVTLSCSPISGHRSVSWYQQTPGQGLQFLFEYFSETQRNKGNFPGRFSGRQFSNSRSEMNVSTLELGDSALYLCASSLGAGGTYEQYFGPGTRLTVT.

The chain recombines TRBV9 with TRBJ1-4; D gene uncertain. Germline V CDR1 and CDR2: SGDLS, YYNGEE. V was clipped by 0 bases and J by 0 bases, with 6 bases between them. The CDR3 covers 15 residues. For the CDR3, the DNA is TGTGCCAGCAGCGTAGGGCTCACAACTAATGAAAAACTGTTTTTT. This encodes CASSVGLTTNEKLFF. Complete variable domain (other parts from reference TRBV9 and TRBJ1-4): DSGVTQTPKHLITATGQRVTLRCSPRSGDLSVYWYQQSLDQGLQFLIQYYNGEERAKGNILERFSAQQFPDLHSELNLSSLELGDSALYFCASSVGLTTNEKLFFGSGTQLSVL.

The chain carries TRBV4-3 and TRBJ2-7; no clear D. The CDR3 length is 16 residues. V lost 0 bases, J lost 0 bases, and 12 bases lay in between. Germline CDR1 reads LGHNA; CDR2 reads YSLEER. For the CDR3, the DNA is TGCGCCAGCAGCCAAGATCCCGTACAGAGCTCCTACGAGCAGTACTTC. It encodes CASSQDPVQSSYEQYF.

This clonotype was detected only a few times. V and J are TRBV10-3 and TRBJ2-7, with 9 bases matching TRBD2. Germline loops: CDR1 ENHRY, CDR2 SYGVKD. V trimming: 4 bases; J trimming: 9 bases; junction bases outside the gene matches: 7. CDR3 length: 13 residues. The CDR3 sequence is CAISAGLALWQYF. CDR3 in DNA: TGTGCCATCAGTGCGGGACTAGCCCTATGGCAGTACTTC.

This clonotype was seen ten or more times. This chain uses TRBV12-3 or TRBV12-4 with TRBJ2-7, with TRBD1 matching over 8 bases. With 5 bases clipped from V and 3 bases from J, the junction kept 9 bases outside the gene matches. The CDR3 length is 15 residues. CDR3 nucleotide sequence: TGTGCCAGCAGTACGACGGACAGGGTCCGCTACGAGCAGTACTTC. Its protein product is CASSTTDRVRYEQYF.

J is TRBJ1-1 and V is TRBV6-2 or TRBV6-3; D perhaps matches TRBD1 (5 bases). Trimming took off 9 bases at V and 3 bases at J, with 14 bases between the two ends. CDR1 MNHEY and CDR2 SVGEGT come from the germline V gene. This CDR3 spans 13 amino acids. This chain's CDR3 is CASRPDSYTEAFF. The CDR3 DNA reads as TGTGCCAGTCGACCCGACAGTTACACTGAAGCTTTCTTT.

In its sample, this clonotype was seen a few times. The chain carries TRBV27 and TRBJ2-3; D is ambiguous. CDR3 length: 15 residues. The germline gives CDR1 MNHEY, CDR2 SMNVEV (reference sequence). Trimming stripped 5 bases from V and 0 bases from J, with 12 bases between. This CDR3 is CASSPIPPSTDTQYF. As DNA, the CDR3 is TGTGCCAGCAGTCCCATCCCCCCTAGCACAGATACGCAGTATTTT.

This chain joins TRBV11-1 and TRBJ2-1; D may be TRBD1 (5 bases). V was cut by 1 base and J by 0 bases, with 16 bases left in between. The CDR3 loop spans 18 amino acids. Germline V gene lookup returns CDR1 SGHAT and CDR2 FQDESV (reference sequence). The CDR3 is CASSLGGITHSSYNEQFF. CDR3 nucleotide sequence: TGTGCCAGCAGCTTAGGGGGCATTACTCACAGCTCCTACAATGAGCAGTTCTTC.

This clonotype was recorded a few times. The chain has TRBV12-3 or TRBV12-4 and TRBJ2-3; either TRBD1 or TRBD2 may supply D (5 bases each). Trimming took 7 bases from V and 3 from J, leaving 14 bases between them. The CDR3 sequence is 14 residues long. CDR3 in DNA: TGTGCCAGCAACCGGGACCGCGTAACAGATACGCAGTATTTT. Its protein product is CASNRDRVTDTQYF.

V is TRBV29-1 and J is TRBJ2-3; a possible D gene is TRBD2 (5 bases). The length of the CDR3 is 15 residues. Germline lookup yields CDR1 SQVTM and CDR2 ANQGSEA. Between the trimmed V and J ends, which lost 6 bases and 2 bases, there was a span of 18 bases. CDR3 nucleotide sequence: TGCAGCGTGGTGGGGAGCAGAGGAGACACAGATACGCAGTATTTT. Its translation is CSVVGSRGDTDTQYF.

This clonotype has only a few counts. The chain links TRBV29-1 to TRBJ2-3; D is tentatively TRBD1 or TRBD2 (5 bases each). Germline values: CDR1 SQVTM, CDR2 ANQGSEA. Trimming cost V 6 bases and J 8 bases, with 15 bases left between them. The CDR3 spans 12 residues. The CDR3 spells CSVGTTALTQYF. Here the CDR3 DNA reads TGCAGCGTGGGGACCACGGCGCTTACGCAGTATTTT.

This clonotype has only a few counts. The chain couples TRBV20-1 to TRBJ2-2, with TRBD1 matching 9 bases. Germline trimming cut 3 bases from V and 7 bases from J; bases unmatched to any gene: 3. Germline-derived CDR1 and CDR2 are DFQATT and SNEGSKA (reference sequence). The CDR3 runs 13 residues. In DNA form, the CDR3 reads TGCAGTGCTAGGGGACAGGGTAACGGGGAGCTGTTTTTT. Translation gives CSARGQGNGELFF.

The chain is built from TRBV9 and TRBJ1-1; D is possibly TRBD1 (5 bases). In germline, CDR1 is SGDLS, CDR2 YYNGEE. The V end lost 2 bases, the J end lost 1 base, and 9 bases lay between the germline ends. CDR3 length: 14 amino acids. CDR3: CASSVGPQNTEAFF. The CDR3 DNA reads TGTGCCAGCAGCGTGGGACCGCAGAACACTGAAGCTTTCTTT.